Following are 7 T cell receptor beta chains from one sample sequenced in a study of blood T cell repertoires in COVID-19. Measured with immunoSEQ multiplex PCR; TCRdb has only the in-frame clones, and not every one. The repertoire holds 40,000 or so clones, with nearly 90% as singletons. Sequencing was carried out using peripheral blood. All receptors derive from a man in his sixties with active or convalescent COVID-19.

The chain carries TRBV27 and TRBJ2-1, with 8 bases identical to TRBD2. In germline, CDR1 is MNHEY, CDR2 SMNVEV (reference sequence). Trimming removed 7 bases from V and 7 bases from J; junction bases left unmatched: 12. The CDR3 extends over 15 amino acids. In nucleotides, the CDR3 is TGTGCCAGCACGGGTAGCGGGACGGAAAGGAATGAGCAGTTCTTC. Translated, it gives CASTGSGTERNEQFF.

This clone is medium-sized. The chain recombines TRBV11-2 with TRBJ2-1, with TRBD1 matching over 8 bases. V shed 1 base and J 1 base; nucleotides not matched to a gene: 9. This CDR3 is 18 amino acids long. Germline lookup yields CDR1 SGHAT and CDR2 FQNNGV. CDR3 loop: CASSLVFGTGHSYNEQFF. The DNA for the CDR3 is TGTGCCAGCAGCTTAGTCTTCGGGACAGGTCATTCCTACAATGAGCAGTTCTTC.

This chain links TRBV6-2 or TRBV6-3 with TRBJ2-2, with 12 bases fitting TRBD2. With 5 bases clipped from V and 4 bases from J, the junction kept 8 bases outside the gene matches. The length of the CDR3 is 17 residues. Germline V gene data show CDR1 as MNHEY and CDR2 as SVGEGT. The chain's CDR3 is CASSRRPGLAGTGELFF. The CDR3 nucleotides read TGTGCCAGCAGTAGACGCCCGGGACTAGCGGGCACCGGGGAGCTGTTTTTT.

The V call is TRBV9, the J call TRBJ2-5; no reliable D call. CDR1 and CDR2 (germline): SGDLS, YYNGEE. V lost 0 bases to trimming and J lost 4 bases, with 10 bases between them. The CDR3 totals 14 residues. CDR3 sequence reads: CASSVDPNRETQYF. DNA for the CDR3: TGTGCCAGCAGCGTAGACCCCAACAGAGAGACCCAGTACTTC.

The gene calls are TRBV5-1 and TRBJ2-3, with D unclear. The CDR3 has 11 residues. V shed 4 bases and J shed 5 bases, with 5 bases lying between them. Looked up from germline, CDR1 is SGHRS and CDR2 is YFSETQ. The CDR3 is CASSIRDTQYF. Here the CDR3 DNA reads TGCGCCAGCAGCATCAGAGATACGCAGTATTTT.

CDR3 region: CASSLGGGLQPQHF. The DNA for the CDR3 is TGTGCCAGCAGCTTAGGGGGGGGTCTTCAGCCCCAGCATTTT. This chain connects TRBV7-2 to TRBJ1-5; a possible D gene is TRBD1 (5 bases). Germline-derived CDR1 and CDR2 are SGHTA and FQGNSA. The CDR3 runs to 14 residues. V was clipped by 1 base and J by 6 bases, with 10 bases between them.

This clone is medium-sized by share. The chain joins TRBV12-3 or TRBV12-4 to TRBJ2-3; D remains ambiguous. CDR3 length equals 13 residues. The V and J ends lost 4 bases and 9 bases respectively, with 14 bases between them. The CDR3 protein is CASSSGLHRTQYF. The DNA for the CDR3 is TGTGCCAGCAGTTCTGGGTTACACAGAACGCAGTATTTT.